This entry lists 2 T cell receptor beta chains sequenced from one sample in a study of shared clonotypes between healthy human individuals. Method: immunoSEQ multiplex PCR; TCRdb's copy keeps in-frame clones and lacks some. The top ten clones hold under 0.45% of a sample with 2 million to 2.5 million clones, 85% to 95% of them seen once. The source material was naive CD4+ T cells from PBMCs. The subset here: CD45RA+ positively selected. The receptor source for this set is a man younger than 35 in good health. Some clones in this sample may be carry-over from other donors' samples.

CDR3 DNA: TGTGCCAGCAGCTACTCCGGGACTAGCGGGAGGTCCGGGGAGCTGTTTTTT. It translates to CASSYSGTSGRSGELFF. J is TRBJ2-2 and V is TRBV7-3, with 15 bases matching TRBD2. Germline V lookup: CDR1 SGHTA, CDR2 FQGTGA. The V segment lost 4 bases and the J segment 6 bases; nucleotides outside the gene matches: 6. The CDR3 covers 17 residues.

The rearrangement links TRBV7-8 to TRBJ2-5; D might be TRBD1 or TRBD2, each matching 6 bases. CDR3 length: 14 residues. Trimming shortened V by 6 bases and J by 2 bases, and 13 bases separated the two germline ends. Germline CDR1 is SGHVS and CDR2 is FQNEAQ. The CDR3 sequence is CASSQGGPQETQYF. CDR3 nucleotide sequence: TGTGCCAGCAGTCAAGGGGGGCCACAAGAGACCCAGTACTTC.